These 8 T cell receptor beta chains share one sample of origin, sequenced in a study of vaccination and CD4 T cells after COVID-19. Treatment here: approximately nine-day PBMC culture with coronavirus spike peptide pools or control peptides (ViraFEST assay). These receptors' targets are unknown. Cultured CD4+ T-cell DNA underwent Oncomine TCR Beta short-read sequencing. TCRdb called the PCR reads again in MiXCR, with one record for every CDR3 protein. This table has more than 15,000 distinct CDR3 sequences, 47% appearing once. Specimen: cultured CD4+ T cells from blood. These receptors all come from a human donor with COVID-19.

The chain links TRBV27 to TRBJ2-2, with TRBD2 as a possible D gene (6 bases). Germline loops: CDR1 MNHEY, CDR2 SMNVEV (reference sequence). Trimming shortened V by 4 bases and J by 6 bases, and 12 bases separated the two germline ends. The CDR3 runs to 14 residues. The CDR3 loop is CASSYSTSPGELFF. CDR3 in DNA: TGTGCCAGCAGTTACTCAACTAGCCCCGGGGAGCTGTTTTTT.

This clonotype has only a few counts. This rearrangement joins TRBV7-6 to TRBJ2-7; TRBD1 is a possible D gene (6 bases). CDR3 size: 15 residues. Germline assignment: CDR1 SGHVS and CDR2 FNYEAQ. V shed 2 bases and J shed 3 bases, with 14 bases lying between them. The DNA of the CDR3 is TGTGCCAGCAGCTTATTCTGGGGGCAAGGCTACGAGCAGTACTTC. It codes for CASSLFWGQGYEQYF.

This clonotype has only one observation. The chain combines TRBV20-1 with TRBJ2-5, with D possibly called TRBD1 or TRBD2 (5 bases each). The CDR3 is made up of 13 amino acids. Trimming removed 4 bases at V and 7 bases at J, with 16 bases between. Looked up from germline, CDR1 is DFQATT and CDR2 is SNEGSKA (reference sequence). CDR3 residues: CSATGAVPGTQYF. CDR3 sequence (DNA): TGCAGTGCTACCGGGGCCGTTCCGGGGACCCAGTACTTC.

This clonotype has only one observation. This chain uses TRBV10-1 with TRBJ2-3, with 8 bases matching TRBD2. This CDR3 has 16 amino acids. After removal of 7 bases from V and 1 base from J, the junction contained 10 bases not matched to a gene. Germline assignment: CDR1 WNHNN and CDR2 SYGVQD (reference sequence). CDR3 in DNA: TGCGCCAGCATCGCCGGGGGGGCCCCCTGCACAGATACGCAGTATTTT. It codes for CASIAGGAPCTDTQYF.

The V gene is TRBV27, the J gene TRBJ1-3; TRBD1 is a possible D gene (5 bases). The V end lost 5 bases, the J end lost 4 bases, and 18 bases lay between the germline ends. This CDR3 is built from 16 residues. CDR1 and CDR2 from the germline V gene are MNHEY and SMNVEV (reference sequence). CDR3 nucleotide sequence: TGTGCCAGCAGTCCACAGAGTGCAGGGTTAGGAAACACCATATATTTT. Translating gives CASSPQSAGLGNTIYF.

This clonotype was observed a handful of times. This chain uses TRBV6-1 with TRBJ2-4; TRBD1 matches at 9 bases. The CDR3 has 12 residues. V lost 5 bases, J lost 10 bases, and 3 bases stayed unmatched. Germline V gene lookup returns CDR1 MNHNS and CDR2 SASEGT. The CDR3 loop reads CASSPDRGIQYF. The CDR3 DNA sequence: TGTGCCAGCAGTCCTGACAGGGGGATTCAGTACTTC.

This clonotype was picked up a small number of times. The CDR3 here is CASSRQSLNTEAFF. The CDR3 DNA reads TGTGCCAGCAGTCGACAGAGTTTGAACACTGAAGCTTTCTTT. This chain joins TRBV28 and TRBJ1-1; a possible D gene is TRBD1 (5 bases). The germline V gene has CDR1 MDHEN and CDR2 SYDVKM. The CDR3 totals 14 residues. V shed 5 bases and J shed 0 bases, with 10 bases lying between them. Full variable domain (remainder filled in from reference TRBV28 and TRBJ1-1): DVKVTQSSRYLVKRTGEKVFLECVQDMDHENMFWYRQDPGLGLRLIYFSYDVKMKEKGDIPEGYSVSREKKERFSLILESASTNQTSMYLCASSRQSLNTEAFFGQGTRLTVV.

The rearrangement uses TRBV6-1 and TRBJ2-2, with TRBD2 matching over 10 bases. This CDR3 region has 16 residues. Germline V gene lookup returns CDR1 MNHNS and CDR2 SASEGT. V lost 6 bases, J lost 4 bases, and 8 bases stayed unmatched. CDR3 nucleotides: TGTGCCAGCAGCTTCACTAGCGGGGTGGGCACCGGGGAGCTGTTTTTT. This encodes CASSFTSGVGTGELFF.